Listed below are T cell receptor beta chains from one sample, sequenced in a study of blood T cell repertoires in COVID-19. Using immunoSEQ multiplex PCR, the repertoire was profiled, and TCRdb retains in-frame clones only, with some absent. Found here are under 250,000 clones, approximately 83% of them singletons; the top ten hold approximately 4.8%. The sequenced material came from peripheral blood. The source is a man between 50 and 59 years old with active or convalescent COVID-19. Both conserved end residues are part of each CDR3. D genes are given only for firm matches. Clone size is stated in some rows and not others, as once, few, many or a class when expanded.

-,16,TRBV3-1/TRBV3-2,TRBD1,TRBJ2-3,TGTGCCAGCAGCCATGAGGGACAGGGGATTTTGGATACGCAGTATTTT,CASSHEGQGILDTQYF
once,14,TRBV10-1,TRBD1,TRBJ1-2,TGCTCCCAGGGCGGGGGGACAGGGAAAGATGGCTACACCTTC,CSQGGGTGKDGYTF
-,14,TRBV29-1,-,TRBJ2-3,TGCAGCGTTGAACCTAGCGATAGCACAGATACGCAGTATTTT,CSVEPSDSTDTQYF
-,14,TRBV6-1,-,TRBJ1-5,TGTGCCAGCAGTGAAGGGGGAGCGAATCAGCCCCAGCATTTT,CASSEGGANQPQHF
-,15,TRBV2,TRBD2,TRBJ2-2,TGTGCCACCACCGGCCTAGCGGGTAACACCGGGGAGCTGTTTTTT,CATTGLAGNTGELFF
-,16,TRBV7-6,TRBD1,TRBJ2-5,TGTGCCAGCAGCTTAATTAGGGGGACAGGAGAAGAGACCCAGTACTTC,CASSLIRGTGEETQYF
-,15,TRBV11-3,-,TRBJ2-3,TGTGCCAGCAGCTCGTCGGACACGCCGCGAGATACGCAGTATTTT,CASSSSDTPRDTQYF
-,15,TRBV5-6,-,TRBJ2-3,TGTGCCAGCAGAACAACAGAGATCGCCACAGATACGCAGTATTTT,CASRTTEIATDTQYF
-,15,TRBV3-1/TRBV3-2,-,TRBJ1-5,TGTGCCAGCAGCCAAGGGGCAGGGCGCAATCAGCCCCAGCATTTT,CASSQGAGRNQPQHF
-,15,TRBV28,TRBD2,TRBJ2-7,TGTGCCAGCAGAAGATCCGGGACTAGCACGACCGAGCAGTACTTC,CASRRSGTSTTEQYF
-,17,TRBV19,-,TRBJ1-2,TGTGCCAGTAGTATTGGGCATAGTGAGGGGGGGTCTTATGGCTACACCTTC,CASSIGHSEGGSYGYTF
-,14,TRBV6-5,-,TRBJ1-3,TGTGCCAGCTCGACAGTTAACTCTGGAAACACCATATATTTT,CASSTVNSGNTIYF
-,15,TRBV7-6,-,TRBJ1-5,TGTGCCAGCAGCTTAGCGGGACAATCAAATCAGCCCCAGCATTTT,CASSLAGQSNQPQHF
-,16,TRBV6-1,-,TRBJ1-6,TGTGCCAGCAGTGAACGTAGGACACCCTATAATTCACCCCTCCACTTT,CASSERRTPYNSPLHF
-,15,TRBV5-1,TRBD1,TRBJ1-1,TGCGCCAGCAGCTTGGCAGGACAGGGAGGCACTGAAGCTTTCTTT,CASSLAGQGGTEAFF
-,13,TRBV2,TRBD1,TRBJ2-7,TGTGCCAGCAGACCGGGACAGGACTACGAGCAGTACTTC,CASRPGQDYEQYF
-,15,TRBV9,TRBD1,TRBJ2-1,TGTGCCAGCAGTCCCCGGGACAGGGGGAATCATGAGCAGTTCTTC,CASSPRDRGNHEQFF
-,15,TRBV10-3,TRBD1,TRBJ1-6,TGTGCCGTCCGCCGGGACAGGGGAAATAATTCACCCCTCCACTTT,CAVRRDRGNNSPLHF
-,13,TRBV19,-,TRBJ1-1,TGTGCCAGTAGTAGAGACAGGAACACTGAAGCTTTCTTT,CASSRDRNTEAFF
-,15,TRBV6-6,TRBD1,TRBJ1-6,TGTGCCAGCAGTGGGGGGACAGGGGATCGTTCACCCCTCCACTTT,CASSGGTGDRSPLHF
-,16,TRBV19,-,TRBJ1-6,TGTGCCAGTACTCCTGGAGGTGGTCGGTTTAATTCACCCCTCCACTTT,CASTPGGGRFNSPLHF
-,11,TRBV3-1/TRBV3-2,-,TRBJ1-1,TGTGCCAGCAGCGACTCCTTCGCAGCTTTCTTT,CASSDSFAAFF
-,16,TRBV3-1/TRBV3-2,-,TRBJ1-1,TGTGCCAGCAGCCAAGGGCTTCAGGGCCTGAACACTGAAGCTTTCTTT,CASSQGLQGLNTEAFF
-,13,TRBV7-9,-,TRBJ2-3,TGTGCCAGCACCCCTAGGAGCACAGATACGCAGTATTTT,CASTPRSTDTQYF
-,11,TRBV20-1,-,TRBJ2-5,TGCAGCGGAGATCGGGAAGAGACCCAGTACTTC,CSGDREETQYF
-,14,TRBV7-8,TRBD1,TRBJ2-7,TGTGCCAGCAGCTCCGACAGGGGGCGGTACGAGCAGTACTTC,CASSSDRGRYEQYF
-,18,TRBV4-1,-,TRBJ1-3,TGCGCCAGCAGCCAAGCCTCTAAGACAGCCCGCTCTGGAAACACCATATATTTT,CASSQASKTARSGNTIYF
-,16,TRBV10-3,TRBD2,TRBJ2-3,TGTGCCATCAGTGTTGGGGCTAGCGGGGGTTCAGATACGCAGTATTTT,CAISVGASGGSDTQYF
-,14,TRBV9,TRBD1,TRBJ2-7,TGTGCCAGCAGCCGAAACGGACAGGACAACGAGCAGTACTTC,CASSRNGQDNEQYF
-,12,TRBV12-3/TRBV12-4,-,TRBJ2-7,TGTGCCAGCAGCTTTCGGGCCTACGAGCAGTACTTC,CASSFRAYEQYF
-,14,TRBV11-2,-,TRBJ1-5,TGTGCCAGCAGCTTGGGGGGGGCGGACCAGCCCCAGCATTTT,CASSLGGADQPQHF
once,14,TRBV5-5,-,TRBJ2-7,TGTGCCAGCAGCTGGGGGGACAGTAACTACGAGCAGTACTTC,CASSWGDSNYEQYF
-,15,TRBV5-4,TRBD2,TRBJ2-2,TGTGCCAGCAGCTTCGTTACTAGCGGGGTTGGGGAGCTGTTTTTT,CASSFVTSGVGELFF
once,14,TRBV12-5,TRBD1,TRBJ1-2,TGTGCTAGTGGTTTGGTACGGGGACAGGATGGCTACACCTTC,CASGLVRGQDGYTF
-,13,TRBV29-1,-,TRBJ2-1,TGCAGCGTTGAAGAAAGGGGGTACAATGAGCAGTTCTTC,CSVEERGYNEQFF
-,15,TRBV21-1,-,TRBJ1-2,TGTGCCAGCAGGTTACAGGGGGCGAAGCACTATGGCTACACCTTC,CASRLQGAKHYGYTF
-,13,TRBV19,-,TRBJ2-7,TGTGCCAGTTCCTGGGGCAGGTCCTACGAGCAGTACTTC,CASSWGRSYEQYF
-,15,TRBV7-9,-,TRBJ1-2,TGTGCCAGCAGCTTAGAGTTCGCAGGGTCCTATGGCTACACCTTC,CASSLEFAGSYGYTF
once,13,TRBV5-1,-,TRBJ1-3,TGCGCCAGCAGCTTCCCAGGCGGAAACACCATATATTTT,CASSFPGGNTIYF
-,14,TRBV5-4,-,TRBJ2-2,TGTGCCAGCAGCTTGGGCCAGGTGCCCGGGGAGCTGTTTTTT,CASSLGQVPGELFF
once,17,TRBV6-2/TRBV6-3,TRBD2,TRBJ2-2,TGTGCCAGCAGTTACTCGGGACTAGCGGGGTCGGCCGGGGAGCTGTTTTTT,CASSYSGLAGSAGELFF
-,16,TRBV9,-,TRBJ2-2,TGTGCCAGCACCCGCGCCGGGACACCATACACCGGGGAGCTGTTTTTT,CASTRAGTPYTGELFF
few,14,TRBV2,TRBD1,TRBJ1-1,TGTGCCACAGCGCCTACAGGGGGTCCAACTGAAGCTTTCTTT,CATAPTGGPTEAFF
-,13,TRBV20-1,-,TRBJ2-1,TGCAGTGCTAGTGTTAGCGATGACAATGAGCAGTTCTTC,CSASVSDDNEQFF
-,15,TRBV5-1,TRBD1,TRBJ2-2,TGCGCCAGCAGCGCGGACGACAGGGTTCTCGGGGAGCTGTTTTTT,CASSADDRVLGELFF
-,13,TRBV5-1,TRBD2,TRBJ2-3,TGCGCCAGCAGCTACCGGGAGGCAGATACGCAGTATTTT,CASSYREADTQYF
-,14,TRBV27,-,TRBJ1-4,TGTGCCAGCAGTTTATCCAGGGTCGAGGAAAAACTGTTTTTT,CASSLSRVEEKLFF